This entry lists 12 T cell receptor beta chains sequenced from one sample in a study of memory CD4+ T cells and cytomegalovirus serostatus. Some clones are missing from TCRdb's copy, which holds only in-frame ones; the method was immunoSEQ multiplex PCR. Of about 50,000 clones listed, over 80% are singletons. Single viable CD3+CD4+CD8-CD45RO+ cells were sorted as the memory CD4+ T cells. Sequencing used memory CD4+ T cells from blood. Receptors originate from an adult in good health and CMV-seronegative.

This clone was observed a handful of times. The chain is built from TRBV6-5 and TRBJ1-2, with 10 positions matching TRBD1. CDR3 size: 12 residues. Germline CDR1 MNHEY, CDR2 SVGAGI. V shed 8 bases, J shed 8 bases, and the junction held 5 bases outside the gene matches. The CDR3 loop is CASRDRGNGYTF. The CDR3 DNA reads as TGTGCCAGCCGGGACAGGGGTAACGGCTACACCTTC.

The chain uses TRBV19 and TRBJ1-5; no clear D. V was cut by 3 bases and J by 4 bases, with 10 bases left in between. Per germline, CDR1 LNHDA and CDR2 SQIVND (reference sequence). The CDR3 is 14 residues long. CDR3 region: CASSMATANQPQHF. In DNA form, the CDR3 reads TGTGCCAGTAGTATGGCCACAGCAAATCAGCCCCAGCATTTT.

The chain carries TRBV29-1 and TRBJ1-2; the D gene is possibly TRBD1 (5 bases). Per the germline V gene, CDR1 is SQVTM and CDR2 is ANQGSEA. Trimming cost V 0 bases and J 4 bases, with 12 bases left between them. CDR3 size: 14 residues. DNA for the CDR3: TGCAGCGTTGAAGATGACTGGGGGGGCTATGGCTACACCTTC. Translated, it gives CSVEDDWGGYGYTF.

V is TRBV5-4 and J is TRBJ2-3, with TRBD2 matching 9 bases. J was trimmed by 4 bases and V by 1 base; bases with no gene match: 10. The CDR3 is 17 amino acids. Per the germline V gene, CDR1 is SGHNT and CDR2 is YYREEE (reference sequence). CDR3 in amino acids: CASSLRAGGRGADTQYF. The CDR3 DNA sequence: TGTGCCAGCAGCTTGCGGGCGGGGGGGCGTGGCGCAGATACGCAGTATTTT.

This chain joins TRBV10-3 and TRBJ1-5, with TRBD1 as a possible D gene (5 bases). CDR3 length equals 14 residues. Germline CDR1 reads ENHRY; CDR2 reads SYGVKD. The V gene lost 2 bases and the J gene lost 4 bases, with 9 bases spanning the gap. The CDR3 region is CAISEGARNQPQHF. The CDR3 nucleotides are TGTGCCATCAGTGAGGGGGCCAGGAATCAGCCCCAGCATTTT.

The chain links TRBV27 to TRBJ2-2, with 7 bases matching TRBD1. The CDR3 covers 15 residues. The J segment lost 0 bases and the V segment lost 6 bases, leaving 4 bases of the junction unmatched. The germline gives CDR1 MNHEY, CDR2 SMNVEV (reference sequence). CDR3 region: CASRTGTANTGELFF. CDR3 sequence (DNA): TGTGCCAGCAGAACCGGGACAGCGAACACCGGGGAGCTGTTTTTT.

The genes are TRBV5-6 and TRBJ2-4; 9 bases match TRBD1. This CDR3 comprises 16 residues. After removal of 4 bases from V and 0 bases from J, the junction contained 5 bases not matched to a gene. Per the germline V gene, CDR1 is SGHDT and CDR2 is YYEEEE. DNA for the CDR3: TGTGCCAGCAGCCCCGACAGGGGGGGAGCCAAAAACATTCAGTACTTC. It specifies CASSPDRGGAKNIQYF.

V gene TRBV6-6 combines with J gene TRBJ1-3; 9 bases match TRBD1. The CDR3 length is 15 residues. Germline V CDR1 and CDR2: MNHNY, SVGAGI (reference sequence). Trimming at V came to 4 bases and at J to 3 bases, leaving 4 bases not matched to a gene. CDR3 amino acids: CASSSWGQGGNTIYF. Written as DNA, the CDR3 is TGTGCCAGCAGTTCCTGGGGACAGGGTGGAAACACCATATATTTT.

This clone came up a few times. The chain has TRBV28 and TRBJ1-4; D is unresolved. Germline V lookup: CDR1 MDHEN, CDR2 SYDVKM. Trimming pared 5 bases from V and 7 bases from J, leaving 17 bases between. The CDR3 length is 15 residues. The CDR3 region has the DNA TGTGCCAGCAGTCCACCGTCGGGGTCCCTTGAAAAACTGTTTTTT. Its protein product is CASSPPSGSLEKLFF.

This clone was picked up a small number of times. The chain combines TRBV18 with TRBJ1-1, with D maybe TRBD1 (6 bases). Trimming left V 4 bases short and J 1 base short, with 13 bases between. There are 15 residues in the CDR3. CDR1 KGHSH and CDR2 LQKENI come from the germline V gene. CDR3: CASSLLADRNTEAFF. The CDR3 DNA reads TGTGCCAGCTCACTACTGGCGGACAGGAACACTGAAGCTTTCTTT.

The genes are TRBV6-5 and TRBJ2-7; possibly TRBD1 for D (6 bases). The CDR3 is made up of 14 amino acids. The V gene's germline CDR1 is MNHEY and CDR2 SVGAGI. V lost 6 bases, J lost 4 bases, and 16 bases lay in between. The CDR3 bases are TGTGCCAGCAGCTTGCAGGGGCCGTGGTACGAGCAGTACTTC. As protein: CASSLQGPWYEQYF.

The CDR3 reads CASSSKGSNYGYTF. In nucleotides, the CDR3 is TGTGCCAGCAGCTCTAAGGGATCAAACTATGGCTACACCTTC. This chain joins TRBV7-9 and TRBJ1-2, with D unresolved. The CDR3 extends over 14 amino acids. The V end lost 4 bases, the J end lost 2 bases, and 11 bases lay between the germline ends. The germline gives CDR1 SEHNR, CDR2 FQNEAQ (reference sequence).